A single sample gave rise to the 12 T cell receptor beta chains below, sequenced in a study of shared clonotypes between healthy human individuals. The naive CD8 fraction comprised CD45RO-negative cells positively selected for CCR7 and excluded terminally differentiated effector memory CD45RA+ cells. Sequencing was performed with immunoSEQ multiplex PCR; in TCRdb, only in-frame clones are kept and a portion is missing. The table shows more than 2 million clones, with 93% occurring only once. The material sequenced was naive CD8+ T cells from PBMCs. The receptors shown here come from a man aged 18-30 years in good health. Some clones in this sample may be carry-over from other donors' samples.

CDR3 residues: CASSPEDRVEETQYF. The CDR3 DNA sequence: TGCGCCAGCAGCCCCGAAGACAGGGTGGAAGAGACCCAGTACTTC. The chain couples TRBV5-1 to TRBJ2-5, with 7 bases that match TRBD1. The CDR3 contains 15 residues. J lost 3 bases, V lost 4 bases, and 9 bases had no gene match. The germline V gene encodes CDR1 SGHRS and CDR2 YFSETQ.

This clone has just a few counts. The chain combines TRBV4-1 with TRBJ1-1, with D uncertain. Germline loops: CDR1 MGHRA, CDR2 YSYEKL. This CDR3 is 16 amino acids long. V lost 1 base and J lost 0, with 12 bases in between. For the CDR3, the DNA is TGCGCCAGCAGCCAAGGCGTGGCAGACATGAACACTGAAGCTTTCTTT. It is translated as CASSQGVADMNTEAFF.

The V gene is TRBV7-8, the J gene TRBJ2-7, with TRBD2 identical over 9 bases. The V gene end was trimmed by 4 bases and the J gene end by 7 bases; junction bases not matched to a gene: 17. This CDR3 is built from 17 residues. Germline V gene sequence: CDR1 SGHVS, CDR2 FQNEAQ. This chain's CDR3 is CASSSLPGTSFRGEQYF. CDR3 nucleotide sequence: TGTGCCAGCAGCTCACTCCCCGGGACTAGCTTTCGGGGGGAGCAGTACTTC.

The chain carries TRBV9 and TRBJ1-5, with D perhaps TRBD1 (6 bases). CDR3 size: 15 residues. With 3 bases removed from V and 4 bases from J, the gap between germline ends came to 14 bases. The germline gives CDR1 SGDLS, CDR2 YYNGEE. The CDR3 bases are TGTGCCAGCAGCGAGGGGGGGGCCGCTAATCAGCCCCAGCATTTT. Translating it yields CASSEGGAANQPQHF.

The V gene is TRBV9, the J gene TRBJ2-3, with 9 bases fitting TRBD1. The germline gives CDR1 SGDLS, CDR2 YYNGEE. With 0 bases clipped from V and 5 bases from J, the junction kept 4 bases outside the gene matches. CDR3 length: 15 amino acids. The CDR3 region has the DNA TGTGCCAGCAGCGTAGATGGGACAGGGAGAGATACGCAGTATTTT. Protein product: CASSVDGTGRDTQYF.

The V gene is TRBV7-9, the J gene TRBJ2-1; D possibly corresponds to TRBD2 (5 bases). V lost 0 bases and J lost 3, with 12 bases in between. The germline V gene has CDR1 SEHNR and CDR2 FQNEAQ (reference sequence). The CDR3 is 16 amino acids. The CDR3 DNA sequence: TGTGCCAGCAGCTTAGCGGCGGGCTCCATCTACAATGAGCAGTTCTTC. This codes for CASSLAAGSIYNEQFF.

DNA for the CDR3: TGTGCCAGCAGCGGAGGGGACTACTCAAACACCGGGGAGCTGTTTTTT. Translation gives CASSGGDYSNTGELFF. V and J are TRBV9 and TRBJ2-2; 7 bases match TRBD2. Germline CDR1 reads SGDLS; CDR2 reads YYNGEE. The CDR3 is 16 amino acids. V gave up 3 bases and J gave up 2 bases; unmatched junction bases: 7. Variable domain in full (rest from reference TRBV9 and TRBJ2-2): DSGVTQTPKHLITATGQRVTLRCSPRSGDLSVYWYQQSLDQGLQFLIQYYNGEERAKGNILERFSAQQFPDLHSELNLSSLELGDSALYFCASSGGDYSNTGELFFGEGSRLTVL.

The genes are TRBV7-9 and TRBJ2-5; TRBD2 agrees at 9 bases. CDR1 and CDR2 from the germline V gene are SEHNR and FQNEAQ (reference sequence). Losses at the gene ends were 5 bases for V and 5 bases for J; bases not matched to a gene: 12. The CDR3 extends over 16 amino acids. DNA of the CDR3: TGTGCCAGCAGCCCGCCCTTAGCGGGAGCTGGTGAGACCCAGTACTTC. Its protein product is CASSPPLAGAGETQYF.

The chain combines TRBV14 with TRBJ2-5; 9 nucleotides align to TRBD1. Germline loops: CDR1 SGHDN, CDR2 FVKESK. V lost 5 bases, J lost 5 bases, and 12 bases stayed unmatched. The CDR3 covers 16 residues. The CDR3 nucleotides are TGTGCCAGCAGCGACCGGGACAGGGTTTTAGGGGAGACCCAGTACTTC. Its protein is CASSDRDRVLGETQYF.

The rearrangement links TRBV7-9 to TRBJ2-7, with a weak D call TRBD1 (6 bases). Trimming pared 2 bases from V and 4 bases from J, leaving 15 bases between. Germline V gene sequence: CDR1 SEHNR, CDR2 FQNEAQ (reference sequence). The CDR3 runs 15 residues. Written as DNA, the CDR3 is TGTGCCAGCAGCTTATCTGCAGGGGTGGAATACGAGCAGTACTTC. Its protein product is CASSLSAGVEYEQYF.

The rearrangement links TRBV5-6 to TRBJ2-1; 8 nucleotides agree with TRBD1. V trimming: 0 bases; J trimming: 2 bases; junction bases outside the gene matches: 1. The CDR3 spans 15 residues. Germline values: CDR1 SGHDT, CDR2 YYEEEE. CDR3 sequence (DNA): TGTGCCAGCAGCTTGGGCAGGGGGCCCTACAATGAGCAGTTCTTC. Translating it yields CASSLGRGPYNEQFF.

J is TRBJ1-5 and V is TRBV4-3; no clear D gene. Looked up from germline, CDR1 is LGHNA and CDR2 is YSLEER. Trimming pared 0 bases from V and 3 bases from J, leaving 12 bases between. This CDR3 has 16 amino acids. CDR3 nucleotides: TGCGCCAGCAGCCAAGACAGGTCTACATTCAATCAGCCCCAGCATTTT. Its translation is CASSQDRSTFNQPQHF.